This T cell receptor beta chain was documented in a study of control samples from healthy donors and cancer patients. Assay: immunoSEQ multiplex PCR; the TCRdb copy retains only in-frame clones and omits some. The sample holds roughly 90,000 clones, roughly 93% seen once. This CDR3 spans 14 amino acids. The V end was cut by 3 bases, the J end by 3 bases, with 9 bases between. Germline loops: CDR1 LNHDA, CDR2 SQIVND (reference sequence). The sequence was collected from a woman in her twenties or thirties in good health. The rearrangement joins TRBV19 to TRBJ2-1; maybe TRBD2 (6 bases). Sequencing was carried out using blood. The CDR3 bases are TGTGCCAGTAGTATTAGCGGACGCTACAATGAGCAGTTCTTC. This encodes CASSISGRYNEQFF.